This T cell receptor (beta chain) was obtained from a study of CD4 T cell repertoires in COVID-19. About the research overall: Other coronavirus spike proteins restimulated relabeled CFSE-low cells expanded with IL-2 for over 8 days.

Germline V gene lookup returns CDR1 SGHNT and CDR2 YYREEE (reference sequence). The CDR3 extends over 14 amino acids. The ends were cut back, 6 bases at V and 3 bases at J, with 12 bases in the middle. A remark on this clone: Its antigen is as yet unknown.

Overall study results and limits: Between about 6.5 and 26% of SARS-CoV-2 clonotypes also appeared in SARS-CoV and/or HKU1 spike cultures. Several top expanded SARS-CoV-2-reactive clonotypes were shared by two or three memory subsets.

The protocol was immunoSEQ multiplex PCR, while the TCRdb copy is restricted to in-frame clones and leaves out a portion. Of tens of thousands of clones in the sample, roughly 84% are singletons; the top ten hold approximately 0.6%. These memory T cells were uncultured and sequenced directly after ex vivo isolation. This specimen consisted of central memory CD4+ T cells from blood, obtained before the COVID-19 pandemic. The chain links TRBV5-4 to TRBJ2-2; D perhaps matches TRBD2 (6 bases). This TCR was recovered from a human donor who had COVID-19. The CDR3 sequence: CASTRGGYTGELFF. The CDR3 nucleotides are TGTGCCAGCACCAGAGGAGGGTACACCGGGGAGCTGTTTTTT.